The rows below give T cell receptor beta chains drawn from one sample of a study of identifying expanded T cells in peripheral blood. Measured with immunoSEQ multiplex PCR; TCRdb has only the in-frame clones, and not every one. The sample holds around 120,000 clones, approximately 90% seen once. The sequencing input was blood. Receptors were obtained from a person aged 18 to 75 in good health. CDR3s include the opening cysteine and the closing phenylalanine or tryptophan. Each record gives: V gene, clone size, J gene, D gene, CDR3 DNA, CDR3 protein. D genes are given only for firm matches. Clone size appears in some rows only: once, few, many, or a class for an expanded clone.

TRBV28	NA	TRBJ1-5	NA	TGTGCCAGCACAGGTAGCAATCAGCCCCAGCATTTT	CASTGSNQPQHF
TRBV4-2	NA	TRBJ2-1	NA	TGTGCCAGCAGCCAAGATTGGGGCGCCCCGTCCTACAATGAGCAGTTCTTC	CASSQDWGAPSYNEQFF
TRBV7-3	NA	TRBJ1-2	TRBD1	TGTGCCAGCGGGGACAGGGGGCAAGGCTACACCTTC	CASGDRGQGYTF
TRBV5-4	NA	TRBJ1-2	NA	TGTGCCAGCAGCTCCACCGCCGGACACATTGGTGGCTACACCTTC	CASSSTAGHIGGYTF
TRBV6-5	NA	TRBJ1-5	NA	TGTGCCAGCAGTTACTCGTCGGGGTCTAATCAGCCCCAGCATTTT	CASSYSSGSNQPQHF
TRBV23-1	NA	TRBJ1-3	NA	TGCGCCAGCTTTCTAGGGGGGGGATCCGGAAACACCATATATTTT	CASFLGGGSGNTIYF
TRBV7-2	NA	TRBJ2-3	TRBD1	TGTGCCAGCAGCCCTACAAGACAGGGCGATACGCAGTATTTT	CASSPTRQGDTQYF
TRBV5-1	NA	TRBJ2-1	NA	TGCGCCAGCAGCGACGGAGGAGGGGGGGGCTACAATGAGCAGTTCTTC	CASSDGGGGGYNEQFF
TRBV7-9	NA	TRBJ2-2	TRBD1	TGTGCCAGCAGCGGGCAGGGGGCCGGGGAGCTGTTTTTT	CASSGQGAGELFF
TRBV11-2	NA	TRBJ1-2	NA	TGTGCCAGCAGCCCGACCCGCGGGTACTATGGCTACACCTTC	CASSPTRGYYGYTF
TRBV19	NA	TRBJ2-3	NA	TGTGCCAGTAGTATGACGGTTGGGGGAGGCCTTGGGACAGATACGCAGTATTTT	CASSMTVGGGLGTDTQYF
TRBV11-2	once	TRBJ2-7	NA	TGTGCCAGCAGCTTACTGGCCGCCAGCGAGCAGTACTTC	CASSLLAASEQYF
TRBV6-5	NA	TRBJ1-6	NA	TGTGCCAGCAGTTCGGCAGGCCGGGGTTCACCCCTCCACTTT	CASSSAGRGSPLHF
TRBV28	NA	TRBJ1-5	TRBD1	TGTGCCAGCAGTCCCATAGACAGGGCCCAGCATTTT	CASSPIDRAQHF
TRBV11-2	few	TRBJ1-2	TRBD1	TGTGCCAGCAGCTTGGACAGGGGGCGTGGCTACACCTTC	CASSLDRGRGYTF
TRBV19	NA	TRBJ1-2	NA	TGTGCCAGTTCAGCCAGGGGAGGTGGCTACACCTTC	CASSARGGGYTF
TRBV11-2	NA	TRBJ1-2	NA	TGTGCCAGCAGCCCCGGGACCTCTTTTCTTAACTATGGCTACACCTTC	CASSPGTSFLNYGYTF
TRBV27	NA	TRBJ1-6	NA	TGTGCCAGCAGCTTGGGAAGCGGATCACCCCTCCACTTT	CASSLGSGSPLHF
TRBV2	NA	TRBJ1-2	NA	TGTGCCAGCAGAGAAGACCGGCTCTATGGCTACACCTTC	CASREDRLYGYTF
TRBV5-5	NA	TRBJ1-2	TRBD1	TGTGCCAGCAGCCCCAGGGGGACTAACTATGGCTACACCTTC	CASSPRGTNYGYTF
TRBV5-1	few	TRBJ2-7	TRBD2	TGCGCCAGCAGCTTGAGTGGGGGGGTTTCCTACGAGCAGTACTTC	CASSLSGGVSYEQYF
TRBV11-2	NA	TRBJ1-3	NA	TGTGCCAGCAGCTCTTTAGTCACAGGGCTAAACACCATATATTTT	CASSSLVTGLNTIYF
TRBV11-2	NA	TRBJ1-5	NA	TGTGCCAGCAGCTTAGATGGCGGAGGTCAGCCCCAGCATTTT	CASSLDGGGQPQHF